The T cell receptor (beta chain) under discussion was sequenced for a study of persistence of HIV-infected CD4 T cells (TCRdb year 2020). For the study in its entirety: CMV- and HIV-1 Gag-responding CD4+ T cells were isolated from ART-treated individuals so that antigen-driven clonal expansion of HIV-1-infected cells could be examined. The clonality of all cells in each sorted population was measured by TCRbeta sequencing, and the clonality of infected cells was measured by proviral sequencing. Peripheral blood samples of up to about 200 mL were obtained at multiple time points, with the exception of a couple of participants, for whom leukapheresis was performed at a single time point. The median time participants had been on suppressive ART was 7 to 8 years. In the cross-participant TCR cluster analysis, about 8 participants were included for CMV and 7 participants were included for Gag.

The treatment or condition label corresponds to: suppressive antiretroviral therapy. Cells were stimulated with a pool of overlapping HIV-1 Gag 15-mer peptides at approximately 0.93 ug per peptide per mL. Nonresponding CD40L-negative CD69-negative CD45RO-high memory CD4+ T cells were sorted as memory populations depleted of antigen-responding cells. Participants were HIV-1-infected adults who started suppressive ART during chronic infection. Participants had undetectable plasma HIV-1 RNA below 50 copies/mL for at least 4 years. To be included, participants needed a CD4+ T cell count above 400 cells/uL and a positive CMV serology. Before stimulation, PBMCs were isolated using density centrifugation and then depleted of CD8+ T cells. For approximately 18 hours, CD8-depleted PBMCs were stimulated with anti-CD28/CD49d costimulation, a CD40-blocking antibody, and enfuvirtide, which was added to prevent new infections. Cell sorting was done on a Beckman Coulter MoFlo Legacy or XDP sorter, and dead cells were excluded with propidium iodide. For samples with more than one million cells, genomic DNA was extracted with the QIAamp DNA Mini Kit, and for all other samples the Quick-DNA Microprep Kit was used.

CDR1 and CDR2 are drawn from the germline V gene (reference sequence): LNHNV, YYDKDF. A distance of 12 bases separates the germline ends of V and J, which lose 0 bases and 1 base respectively. The CDR3 covers 16 residues, taking in both the cysteine and the phenylalanine. The only DNA kept is the CDR3, 48 bases in frame from the first base. Overall study outcomes, separate from this receptor: TCRbeta richness in CMV- and Gag-responding cells was significantly lower than in anti-CD3/anti-CD28-responding cells; CMV-responding cells had higher oligoclonality than CD3/CD28-stimulated and Gag-responding cells. Few individuals were included in the study, and only a limited range of antigens was tested. Because the TCR analyses were done in bulk, restricting them to just the rare CMV-responding cells that actually carried HIV-1 proviruses was not possible. Within the same sorted populations, TCR oligoclonality correlated with proviral oligoclonality. Degenerate expanded CDR3beta sequences were enriched in antigen-responding cells, suggesting convergent selection of CD4+ responses to CMV and Gag.

TCRbeta repertoires were sequenced from genomic DNA with the immunoSEQ hsTCRB assay version 4 in survey mode. For TCRbeta sequencing, genomic DNA was diluted to around 11 ng/uL, with up to about 1 ug used per sample. Per the source publication's procedure: Analysis of the TCRbeta data was done in ImmunoSeq Analyzer 3.0, and diversity was computed on productive nucleotide rearrangements. Lower-bound TCR diversity was estimated with the improved Chao index, and clonality with the Gini coefficient using the Immunarch R package. Nucleotide rearrangements that differed but encoded the same CDR3beta amino acid sequence were counted as separate clonotypes. Differential abundance analysis identified TCRbeta sequences significantly enriched in antigen-responding cells relative to anti-CD3/anti-CD28-activated cells. GLIPH2 clustered TCRs by predicted peptide-MHC specificity, both within individual participants and across merged participant data sets. The immuneACCESS repertoire file appears here via TCRdb, limited to in-frame rearrangements. These files lack a portion of the clones; in checked studies, under half of the deficit traces to unresolved V genes, and the cause of the others is not known. V, J and clone size derive from that table, while D and trimming were established from the DNA sequence. A total of about 36,000 clones appear in this sample, about 84% of them only once. The ten largest clonotypes hold 5% to 7% of the sample.

Notes on this clone: No antigen is known for it. No clone much larger than this one lies a single base away; base qualities are absent.

The receptor was derived from an adult with HIV. The donor label of this sample is uncertain. The sequencing here drew on cultured CD4+ T cells from PBMCs, taken from a patient who received antiretroviral therapy. The cell subset or site label on this specimen signifies: CD40L-CD69- CD45RO-high memory CD4 T cells not responding to Gag peptides. Recombination joined TRBV15 with TRBJ1-2, and the D gene may be TRBD1, 6 bases matching. The CDR3 region reads CATSRDVGQVNYGYTF. The nucleotide sequence reads as follows: TGTGCCACCAGCAGAGATGTGGGACAAGTTAACTATGGCTACACCTTC.